This T cell receptor beta chain was observed in a study of blood T cell repertoires in COVID-19 (dated by TCRdb to about 2020). For the wider study: Samples from collaborators originated in the United States, Italy and Spain and spanned both the acute and convalescent phases of COVID-19. The prospective study material was composed of cDNA or gDNA derived from T cells, B-cell-depleted T cells, or PBMCs. Subjects who had been exposed to COVID-19, were actively infected with it, or had recovered from it provided the deeply sampled blood TCRbeta repertoires that made up the dataset. The repertoires were made available in a free public database intended to serve as a resource for research on the immune response to SARS-CoV-2. Samples were obtained from the ongoing ImmuneRACE study (first 160 participants) and from over a thousand subjects provided by 6 global collaborators. Nearly every sample came with metadata listing a de-identified subject ID, COVID-19 status, age in years and sex. Where available, HLA class I and class II types were taken from metadata supplied by the sample provider and were not determined by assay-based typing.

TCRbeta CDR3 regions were amplified from genomic DNA using the immunoSEQ Assay, a bias-controlled multiplex PCR. As for the authors' bioinformatics: The number of nucleated cells in each sample was estimated by amplification of reference gene primers within the assay. Sequence reads were collapsed and filtered to measure the absolute abundance of every unique TCRbeta CDR3 rearrangement. For each sample, productive Simpson clonality was calculated by taking the square root of Simpson's diversity index across productive rearrangements. TCRdb holds this immuneACCESS table with in-frame rearrangements only. Some clones are missing; in checked studies, unresolved V genes explain under half, and the rest has no known cause. V, J and clone size reflect that table, while D and trimming were determined from the DNA. This sample gives 43,000 or so clones in total; around four fifths of them show up just once. Roughly 6.2% of the sample belongs to the ten largest clones.

The collaborating institutions used their own protocols to collect whole blood in K2EDTA tubes. For TCRbeta analysis, collaborator samples were shipped as frozen whole blood, as isolated PBMCs, or as DNA extracted from either sample type. Broad study findings and their caveats: The amount of clinical and demographic metadata varied by source and participant and was provided uncurated.

As for this clone: Its specific antigen is unknown. Base quality data are lacking; no much larger clone is found one base away.

The CDR3 runs 16 amino acids, cysteine and phenylalanine included. Only CDR3 DNA is held: 48 bases, read in frame from base 1. V trim: 4 bases; J trim: 3 bases; unmatched bases: 8. For CDR1 and CDR2, the germline V gene (reference sequence) lists LGHDT and YNNKEL. The sample was peripheral blood. The rearrangement combines TRBV3-1 (or the pseudogene TRBV3-2) with TRBJ1-3, with 8 central nucleotides matching TRBD1. This clonotype was obtained from a woman of 80 years or more with acute or convalescent COVID-19. Here is the DNA: TGTGCCAGCAGCCGACAACAGGGGGTAGGTGGAAACACCATATATTTT. It translates as CASSRQQGVGGNTIYF.